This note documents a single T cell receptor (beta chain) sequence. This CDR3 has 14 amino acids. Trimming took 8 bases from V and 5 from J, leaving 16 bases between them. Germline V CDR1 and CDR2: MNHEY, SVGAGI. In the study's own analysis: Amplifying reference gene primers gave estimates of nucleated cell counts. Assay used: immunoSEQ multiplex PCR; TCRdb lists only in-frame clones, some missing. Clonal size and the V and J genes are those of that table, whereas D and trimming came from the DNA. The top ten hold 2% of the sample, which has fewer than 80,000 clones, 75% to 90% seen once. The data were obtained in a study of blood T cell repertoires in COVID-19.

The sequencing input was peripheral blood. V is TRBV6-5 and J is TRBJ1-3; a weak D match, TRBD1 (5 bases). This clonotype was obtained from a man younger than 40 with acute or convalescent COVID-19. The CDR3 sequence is CASRSGTFRNTIYF. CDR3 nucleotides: TGTGCCAGCCGGTCGGGGACTTTTAGAAACACCATATATTTT.